This is a list of T cell receptor beta chains from one sample in a study of blood T cell repertoires in COVID-19. Sequencing was performed with immunoSEQ multiplex PCR; in TCRdb, only in-frame clones are kept and a portion is missing. The data hold approximately 30,000 clones, with 87% observed a single time. The sequencing sample was made of peripheral blood. These receptors were collected from a human donor in a cohort sampled during active COVID-19. Both conserved end residues are part of each CDR3. Fields, in order: V gene, D gene, clone size, J gene, CDR3 protein, CDR3 DNA. D genes are given only for firm matches. Part of the rows lack a size; the others show once, few, many or a class for expanded clones.

TRBV10-2,TRBD2,-,TRBJ2-2,CASSGLAGGSTGELFF,TGCGCCAGCAGTGGACTAGCGGGGGGCAGCACCGGGGAGCTGTTTTTT
TRBV18,TRBD1,-,TRBJ1-4,CASSPPNKSTGRREKLFF,TGTGCCAGCTCACCACCGAATAAGTCGACAGGGAGGAGAGAAAAACTGTTTTTT
TRBV10-3,TRBD2,-,TRBJ2-1,CAIRPPSGGAVGNEQFF,TGTGCCATCAGACCTCCTAGCGGGGGGGCCGTGGGCAATGAGCAGTTCTTC
TRBV5-1,-,-,TRBJ2-7,CASSRGNYEQYF,TGCGCCAGCAGCCGCGGGAACTACGAGCAGTACTTC
TRBV5-1,-,-,TRBJ2-5,CASSSSFPGIETQYF,TGCGCCAGCAGCTCATCCTTCCCGGGGATCGAGACCCAGTACTTC
TRBV6-1,TRBD1,once,TRBJ2-7,CASSESGGSFYEQYF,TGTGCCAGCAGTGAATCAGGGGGAAGTTTCTACGAGCAGTACTTC
TRBV5-1,-,-,TRBJ2-3,CASSLGGTGTDTQYF,TGCGCCAGCAGCTTGGGCGGGACCGGGACAGATACGCAGTATTTT
TRBV18,TRBD1,-,TRBJ1-3,CASSPPSRDSPGNTIYF,TGTGCCAGCTCACCACCGTCTCGGGACAGCCCTGGAAACACCATATATTTT
TRBV7-2,TRBD1,-,TRBJ2-7,CASSLGTGKSSYEQYF,TGTGCCAGCAGCCTGGGGACAGGGAAAAGCTCCTACGAGCAGTACTTC
TRBV9,-,few,TRBJ2-7,CASSVEGTSYEQYF,TGTGCCAGCAGCGTAGAGGGGACATCTTACGAGCAGTACTTC
TRBV28,-,few,TRBJ2-7,CASSSQGPYEQYF,TGTGCCAGCAGTTCGCAGGGTCCCTACGAGCAGTACTTC
TRBV9,-,few,TRBJ1-4,CASSASSGLEEKLFF,TGTGCCAGCAGCGCTAGCTCGGGGTTAGAAGAAAAACTGTTTTTT
TRBV28,-,-,TRBJ1-2,CASRTPQGNGYTF,TGTGCCAGCAGAACCCCCCAGGGGAATGGCTACACCTTC
TRBV19,TRBD1,-,TRBJ2-5,CATSGTGGGTQYF,TGTGCCACCAGTGGGACAGGTGGAGGGACCCAGTACTTC
TRBV28,TRBD2,-,TRBJ2-3,CASSLIGGGPGPTDTQYF,TGTGCCAGCAGTTTAATTGGCGGGGGGCCGGGACCCACAGATACGCAGTATTTT
TRBV2,-,-,TRBJ1-3,CASSNGNTIYF,TGTGCCAGCAGCAATGGAAACACCATATATTTT
TRBV4-3,TRBD2,-,TRBJ2-1,CASSHTNIAGTYNEQFF,TGCGCCAGCAGCCACACTAATATAGCGGGCACCTACAATGAGCAGTTCTTC
TRBV6-2/TRBV6-3,TRBD1,-,TRBJ2-2,CASSIQGADGELFF,TGTGCCAGCAGTATTCAGGGGGCTGACGGGGAGCTGTTTTTT
TRBV29-1,-,-,TRBJ1-5,CSVCENQNQPQHF,TGCAGCGTGTGCGAAAACCAAAATCAGCCCCAGCATTTT
TRBV6-5,-,-,TRBJ2-7,CASSPPGVVYEQYF,TGTGCCAGCAGCCCCCCAGGGGTTGTATACGAGCAGTACTTC
TRBV11-2,TRBD1,-,TRBJ2-5,CASSLRQGNKETQYF,TGTGCCAGCAGCCTACGACAGGGGAATAAGGAGACCCAGTACTTC
TRBV7-2,-,-,TRBJ2-7,CASSLDYGLSYEQYF,TGTGCCAGCAGCTTAGATTACGGACTCTCCTACGAGCAGTACTTC
TRBV6-4,-,-,TRBJ2-1,CASSPHPLDEQFF,TGTGCCAGCAGTCCCCATCCACTCGATGAGCAGTTCTTC
TRBV6-6,-,-,TRBJ2-2,CASTQRLNTGELFF,TGTGCCAGCACACAACGACTGAACACCGGGGAGCTGTTTTTT
TRBV6-5,-,-,TRBJ1-2,CASSYRGQDYGYTF,TGTGCCAGCAGTTACCGAGGACAAGACTATGGCTACACCTTC
TRBV5-1,TRBD1,-,TRBJ1-6,CASSFDHRTGVNSPLHF,TGCGCCAGCAGCTTCGATCACCGGACAGGGGTGAATTCACCCCTCCACTTT
TRBV5-1,-,-,TRBJ1-4,CASSLAGGTGGEKLFF,TGCGCCAGCAGCTTGGCCGGTGGTACAGGTGGTGAAAAACTGTTTTTT
TRBV6-2/TRBV6-3,-,-,TRBJ1-6,CASSIQNSPLHF,TGTGCCAGCAGTATACAGAATTCACCCCTCCACTTT
TRBV6-2/TRBV6-3,TRBD1,once,TRBJ2-3,CASSRTGAADTQYF,TGTGCCAGCAGTAGGACAGGGGCGGCAGATACGCAGTATTTT
TRBV5-6,TRBD1,-,TRBJ2-5,CASSQTGPQETQYF,TGTGCCAGCAGCCAGACAGGGCCACAAGAGACCCAGTACTTC
TRBV9,-,many,TRBJ2-7,CASTNPPHTGTDF,TGTGCCAGCACCAACCCGCCCCATACAGGAACGGACTTC
TRBV24-1,-,-,TRBJ2-7,CATSASPTVEQYF,TGTGCCACCAGTGCCTCACCCACGGTTGAGCAGTACTTC
TRBV15,-,-,TRBJ1-6,CATSRVVVQTNSPLHF,TGTGCCACCAGCAGAGTTGTTGTGCAGACAAATTCACCCCTCCACTTT
TRBV24-1,TRBD2,-,TRBJ2-1,CATSDPSGGAKNEQFF,TGTGCCACCAGTGACCCTAGCGGGGGGGCGAAAAATGAGCAGTTCTTC
TRBV4-1,TRBD1,-,TRBJ1-6,CASSQGTGDSPLHF,TGCGCCAGCAGCCAGGGGACAGGGGATTCACCCCTCCACTTT
TRBV28,-,-,TRBJ1-1,CASSPPQRNTEAFF,TGTGCCAGCAGTCCGCCACAGAGAAACACTGAAGCTTTCTTT
TRBV7-2,TRBD1,-,TRBJ1-4,CASSPPGTANEKLFF,TGTGCCAGCAGCCCCCCCGGGACAGCGAATGAAAAACTGTTTTTT
TRBV5-1,TRBD1,once,TRBJ1-1,CASSRERTGNTEAFF,TGCGCCAGCAGCCGTGAGAGGACAGGGAACACTGAAGCTTTCTTT
TRBV19,TRBD2,once,TRBJ2-5,CASSPGTRNLQETQYF,TGTGCCAGTAGCCCCGGGACTAGGAACCTCCAAGAGACCCAGTACTTC
TRBV12-3/TRBV12-4,-,-,TRBJ1-1,CASRSTGYTEAFF,TGTGCCAGCAGATCTACAGGATACACTGAAGCTTTCTTT
TRBV9,TRBD1,-,TRBJ2-7,CASSVGGTGAYEQYF,TGTGCCAGCAGCGTTGGGGGGACAGGTGCGTACGAGCAGTACTTC
TRBV4-2,-,-,TRBJ1-1,CASSPASVGGTEAFF,TGTGCCAGCAGCCCCGCGTCAGTCGGGGGCACTGAAGCTTTCTTT